The 22 T cell receptor beta chains given below trace back to one sample, sequenced in a study of early T cells in non-severe SARS-CoV-2 infection. MiXCR, run by TCRdb on the 5' RACE reads, gives a single entry per CDR3 protein. The sample records tens of thousands of distinct CDR3 sequences, roughly 15% being singletons. Specimen: whole blood. These receptors were obtained from an adult who was a healthcare worker with PCR-confirmed SARS-CoV-2 infection or an uninfected control (not recorded which).

The V call is TRBV27, the J call TRBJ1-1, with unresolved D. The germline V gene has CDR1 MNHEY and CDR2 SMNVEV (reference sequence). This CDR3 comprises 13 residues. The V end was cut by 5 bases, the J end by 0 bases, with 7 bases between. The CDR3 DNA sequence: TGTGCCAGCAGTCCCCAAATGAACACTGAAGCTTTCTTT. Protein sequence: CASSPQMNTEAFF.

The chain uses TRBV9 and TRBJ1-1; D is unresolved. The germline V gene encodes CDR1 SGDLS and CDR2 YYNGEE. The ends were cut back, 4 bases at V and 5 bases at J, with 15 bases in the middle. The CDR3 sequence is 14 residues long. This CDR3 is CASSPGSGRTEAFF. The CDR3, as DNA: TGTGCCAGCAGCCCCGGATCAGGACGAACTGAAGCTTTCTTT.

CDR3 amino acids: CASLTGVTDTQYF. CDR3 DNA: TGTGCCAGTTTGACAGGTGTCACAGATACGCAGTATTTT. The gene calls are TRBV12-3 or TRBV12-4 and TRBJ2-3, with a tentative D call TRBD1 (6 bases). This CDR3 region has 13 residues. V was cut by 9 bases and J by 2 bases, with 12 bases left in between.

The chain links TRBV7-9 to TRBJ2-1, with 7 bases identical to TRBD1. Unmatched junction bases numbered 4, after V lost 2 bases and J lost 3 bases. CDR1 and CDR2 from the germline V gene are SEHNR and FQNEAQ (reference sequence). The CDR3 spans 15 residues. The CDR3 coding sequence is TGTGCCAGCAGCTTAAGGGGGACAGACTACAATGAGCAGTTCTTC. This encodes CASSLRGTDYNEQFF.

Ten or more counts support this clonotype. The chain links TRBV20-1 to TRBJ1-1; a possible D gene is TRBD1 (5 bases). Trimming left V 6 bases short and J 7 bases short, with 12 bases between. The CDR3 has 11 residues. Germline lookup yields CDR1 DFQATT and CDR2 SNEGSKA (reference sequence). Here the CDR3 reads CSARGTGEAFF. CDR3 DNA sequence: TGCAGTGCCCGAGGGACCGGTGAAGCTTTCTTT.

This clonotype was seen a few times. The V call is TRBV24-1, the J call TRBJ1-2; D is unclear. Germline V gene data show CDR1 as KGHDR and CDR2 as SFDVKD. The CDR3 runs 13 residues. Trimming stripped 1 base from V and 6 bases from J, with 8 bases between. The CDR3 nucleotides read TGTGCCACCAGTGATTTAGATGGCCATGGCTACACCTTC. Its translation is CATSDLDGHGYTF.

This clonotype was observed many times. The chain carries TRBV9 and TRBJ2-2, with D unresolved. The germline V gene encodes CDR1 SGDLS and CDR2 YYNGEE. CDR3 length: 12 amino acids. V was cut by 4 bases and J by 6 bases, with 7 bases left in between. Here the CDR3 DNA reads TGTGCCAGCAGCCTTTCGGCCGGGGAGCTGTTTTTT. This encodes CASSLSAGELFF.

For this clonotype: A much larger clone differs from this one at a single base, so this may be a read error. This chain joins TRBV2 and TRBJ1-1; tentatively, D is TRBD1 (6 bases). Germline assignment: CDR1 SNHLY and CDR2 FYNNEI. The V and J ends lost 7 bases and 6 bases respectively, with 15 bases between them. The CDR3 covers 13 residues. The CDR3 bases are TGTGCCAGCAAGACGCAACAGGGCGCTGAAGCTTTCTTT. This sequence encodes CASKTQQGAEAFF.

The rearrangement joins TRBV11-2 to TRBJ2-2; D gene ambiguous. CDR1 and CDR2 (germline): SGHAT, FQNNGV. CDR3 length equals 14 residues. With 5 bases removed from V and 6 bases from J, the gap between germline ends came to 13 bases. CDR3 in DNA: TGTGCCAGCAGCGCCCTATACCAGGCCGGGGAGCTGTTTTTT. It specifies CASSALYQAGELFF.

This clonotype was detected only a few times. V and J are TRBV20-1 and TRBJ2-1; D is unresolved. The CDR3 is made up of 12 amino acids. With 2 bases removed from V and 2 bases from J, the gap between germline ends came to 4 bases. CDR1 is DFQATT, CDR2 SNEGSKA, per germline (reference sequence). CDR3 loop: CSARTAYNEQFF. CDR3 nucleotides: TGCAGTGCTAGAACGGCCTACAATGAGCAGTTCTTC.

The rearrangement uses TRBV28 and TRBJ2-3, with TRBD2 matching 12 bases. The CDR3 covers 17 residues. V was pared by 7 bases and J by 4 bases, with 12 bases of the junction left unmatched. The germline gives CDR1 MDHEN, CDR2 SYDVKM. The CDR3 sequence: CASKWRASGRAADTQYF. CDR3 in DNA: TGTGCCAGCAAGTGGAGGGCTAGCGGGAGGGCAGCAGATACGCAGTATTTT.

This clonotype was found many times. The chain recombines TRBV11-2 with TRBJ2-4; a possible D gene is TRBD1 (6 bases). This CDR3 contains 16 residues. V lost 5 bases, J lost 1 base, and 15 bases lay in between. The germline V gene encodes CDR1 SGHAT and CDR2 FQNNGV. The CDR3 bases are TGTGCCAGCAGCACCGCCTTTGGGGGCGCCAAAAACATTCAGTACTTC. This codes for CASSTAFGGAKNIQYF.

This clonotype was seen a handful of times. This chain links TRBV10-3 with TRBJ2-7; the D is unclear. The CDR3 is 11 residues long. The germline V gene encodes CDR1 ENHRY and CDR2 SYGVKD. V gave up 2 bases and J gave up 4 bases, with 3 bases separating them. DNA for the CDR3: TGTGCCATCAGTGAGGGGTACGAGCAGTACTTC. Protein product: CAISEGYEQYF.

This clonotype occurred a few times. V is TRBV25-1 and J is TRBJ1-5; 8 bases align to TRBD1. CDR3 length: 14 residues. Losses at the gene ends were 6 bases for V and 4 bases for J; bases not matched to a gene: 5. Looked up from germline, CDR1 is MGHDK and CDR2 is SYGVNS. CDR3 nucleotides: TGTGCCAGCAGAGGACAGGGCTGGAATCAGCCCCAGCATTTT. Translating it yields CASRGQGWNQPQHF. Full variable domain (missing parts from reference TRBV25-1 and TRBJ1-5): EADIYQTPRYLVIGTGKKITLECSQTMGHDKMYWYQQDPGMELHLIHYSYGVNSTEKGDLSSESTVSRIRTEHFPLTLESARPSHTSQYLCASRGQGWNQPQHFGDGTRLSIL.

The chain combines TRBV9 with TRBJ1-5; TRBD1 might be the D (5 bases). The CDR3 is made up of 13 amino acids. V shed 1 base and J shed 5 bases, with 7 bases lying between them. Germline loops: CDR1 SGDLS, CDR2 YYNGEE. The CDR3 region is CASSVQGHQPQHF. CDR3 sequence (DNA): TGTGCCAGCAGCGTACAGGGTCATCAGCCCCAGCATTTT.

The table lists this clonotype with a few counts. The chain has TRBV5-1 and TRBJ1-5; D ambiguous. From germline, CDR1 is SGHRS and CDR2 YFSETQ. V was shortened by 4 bases and J by 2 bases, with 13 bases between the two germline ends. This CDR3 has 15 residues. The CDR3 region has the DNA TGCGCCAGCAGCCCGCTCCCCGGCGGCAATCAGCCCCAGCATTTT. The encoded protein is CASSPLPGGNQPQHF.

This clonotype was counted a few times. The V call is TRBV7-9, the J call TRBJ2-7, with TRBD1 matching over 10 bases. CDR1 is SEHNR and CDR2 is FQNEAQ in the germline V gene (reference sequence). Trimming cost V 3 bases and J 2 bases; bases outside gene matches: 19. CDR3 length: 20 amino acids. The CDR3 loop reads CASSLWTGTGDPRLTYEQYF. The DNA of the CDR3 is TGTGCCAGCAGCTTGTGGACCGGGACAGGGGACCCTCGTTTGACCTACGAGCAGTACTTC. Looking up the rest from reference TRBV7-9 and TRBJ2-7 gives the full variable domain: DTGVSQNPRHKITKRGQNVTFRCDPISEHNRLYWYRQTLGQGPEFLTYFQNEAQLEKSRLLSDRFSAERPKGSFSTLEIQRTEQGDSAMYLCASSLWTGTGDPRLTYEQYFGPGTRLTVT.

This clonotype has only a few counts. The CDR3 spells CASSPGLLTDTQYF. The CDR3 coding sequence is TGCGCCAGCAGCCCCGGACTTCTCACAGATACGCAGTATTTT. The V and J genes are TRBV5-1 and TRBJ2-3; a weak D match, TRBD2 (5 bases). Deletions cut 4 bases from V and 2 bases from J, with 11 bases between. Germline CDR1 reads SGHRS; CDR2 reads YFSETQ. The CDR3 consists of 14 residues.

The sample holds a few counts of this clonotype. V usage is TRBV4-1 and J usage is TRBJ2-1; a weak D match, TRBD1 (7 bases). Germline V gives CDR1 MGHRA, CDR2 YSYEKL. Trimming took off 1 base at V and 4 bases at J, with 14 bases between the two ends. This CDR3 region has 16 residues. In DNA form, the CDR3 reads TGCGCCAGCAGCCAAGCCAGGGGGGACAATTACAATGAGCAGTTCTTC. Protein product: CASSQARGDNYNEQFF.

This chain links TRBV20-1 with TRBJ2-7; D may be TRBD2 (5 bases). CDR1 is DFQATT, CDR2 SNEGSKA, per germline (reference sequence). Trimming pared 0 bases from V and 4 bases from J, leaving 16 bases between. This CDR3 has 15 residues. CDR3 residues: CSARDRRLGGYEQYF. The CDR3 DNA reads TGCAGTGCTAGAGATCGACGCTTAGGCGGGTACGAGCAGTACTTC.

The rearrangement joins TRBV4-2 to TRBJ2-1, with 9 bases lining up with TRBD2. Germline V CDR1 and CDR2: LGHNA, YNFKEQ. The J segment lost 4 bases and the V segment lost 3 bases, leaving 7 bases of the junction unmatched. The CDR3 sequence is 16 residues long. The CDR3 bases are TGTGCCAGCAGCCACTTTAGCGGGAGATTTTACAATGAGCAGTTCTTC. Residues: CASSHFSGRFYNEQFF.

The V gene is TRBV11-3, the J gene TRBJ2-1; no reliable D call. Trimming removed 5 bases from V and 1 base from J, with 18 bases in between. CDR1 is SGHNT, CDR2 YENEEA, per germline. This CDR3 has 17 amino acids. The CDR3 sequence: CASSPPDWSDSYNEQFF. The CDR3 bases are TGTGCCAGCAGCCCTCCCGACTGGTCTGATTCCTACAATGAGCAGTTCTTC.